The 23 T cell receptor beta chains below come from one sample, sequenced in a study of T cells in Graves' hyperthyroidism and ophthalmopathy. TCR beta CDR3 regions were amplified from RNA. TCR CDR3 underwent first-round RT-PCR with the HTBI primer set. MiXCR, applied by TCRdb to the multiplex PCR reads, yields one record per CDR3 protein. The sample comprises a few hundred thousand distinct CDR3 sequences, about 18% of which are singletons, and 40% rests with the top ten. Sequencing used blood. These TCRs come from a man in his late teens or twenties with Graves' ophthalmopathy.

This clonotype showed up many times. The chain employs TRBV28 and TRBJ2-6; D call uncertain. Trimming took off 3 bases at V and 4 bases at J, with 13 bases between the two ends. Germline CDR1 and CDR2: MDHEN and SYDVKM. The CDR3 runs to 16 residues. CDR3 in amino acids: CASSFGPTYGANVLTF. The CDR3 nucleotides read TGTGCCAGCAGTTTTGGCCCGACGTACGGGGCCAACGTCCTGACTTTC.

This clonotype showed up many times. The V and J genes are TRBV28 and TRBJ2-5, with TRBD2 matching over 9 bases. The length of the CDR3 is 13 residues. After removal of 5 bases from V and 5 bases from J, the junction contained 3 bases not matched to a gene. Germline V gene sequence: CDR1 MDHEN, CDR2 SYDVKM. The CDR3 spells CASSIAGVETQYF. CDR3 DNA: TGTGCCAGCAGTATAGCGGGGGTGGAGACCCAGTACTTC.

This clonotype was found many times. The chain carries TRBV6-1 and TRBJ1-5; D may be TRBD1 (6 bases). Germline CDR1 reads MNHNS; CDR2 reads SASEGT. V was clipped by 6 bases and J by 3 bases, with 21 bases between them. The CDR3 runs 17 residues. In DNA form, the CDR3 reads TGTGCCAGCAGACCTCGCAAGGCGCAGGGGTACAATCAGCCCCAGCATTTT. This encodes CASRPRKAQGYNQPQHF.

The V call is TRBV7-9, the J call TRBJ2-7; 11 bases agree with TRBD2. Germline assignment: CDR1 SEHNR and CDR2 FQNEAQ (reference sequence). The J segment lost 8 bases and the V segment lost 6 bases, leaving 12 bases of the junction unmatched. This CDR3 spans 15 amino acids. CDR3 residues: CASSRDSSGGLKQYF. The CDR3, as DNA: TGTGCCAGCAGTCGGGACTCTAGCGGGGGGTTAAAGCAGTACTTC.

The chain recombines TRBV10-3 with TRBJ1-6; no definite D call. Germline CDR1 reads ENHRY; CDR2 reads SYGVKD. The V end lost 3 bases, the J end lost 6 bases, and 15 bases lay between the germline ends. The CDR3 totals 16 residues. Here the CDR3 DNA reads TGTGCCATCAGTGACTCGACTCGAGGGTTTAATTCACCCCTCCACTTT. Translated: CAISDSTRGFNSPLHF.

This clonotype was counted only a few times. The rearrangement joins TRBV4-1 to TRBJ1-5; D is unresolved. The CDR3 totals 17 residues. Trimming removed 6 bases at V and 0 bases at J, with 18 bases between. CDR1 is MGHRA and CDR2 is YSYEKL in the germline V gene. The CDR3 DNA sequence: TGCGCCAGCAGTTTTGTCTTCGCCCTGAATAGCAATCAGCCCCAGCATTTT. Amino acid sequence: CASSFVFALNSNQPQHF.

The chain recombines TRBV18 with TRBJ2-3; 8 bases are shared with TRBD1. This CDR3 is built from 16 residues. The trim removed 2 bases at V and 1 base at J, leaving 5 bases unmatched. Germline V lookup: CDR1 KGHSH, CDR2 LQKENI. The CDR3 protein is CASSPGAGQGTDTQYF. The CDR3 DNA follows: TGTGCCAGCTCACCAGGGGCGGGACAGGGCACAGATACGCAGTATTTT.

The CDR3 sequence: CASSSGQGAQPQHF. The CDR3 region has the DNA TGTGCCAGCAGCTCGGGACAGGGGGCTCAGCCCCAGCATTTT. This chain links TRBV7-2 with TRBJ1-5, with 12 nucleotides matching TRBD1. With V trimmed by 4 bases and J by 6 bases, 1 base remained unmatched. Germline assignment: CDR1 SGHTA and CDR2 FQGNSA. The CDR3 length is 14 residues. Looking up the rest from reference TRBV7-2 and TRBJ1-5 gives the full variable domain: GAGVSQSPSNKVTEKGKDVELRCDPISGHTALYWYRQSLGQGLEFLIYFQGNSAPDKSGLPSDRFSAERTGGSVSTLTIQRTQQEDSAVYLCASSSGQGAQPQHFGDGTRLSIL.

The J gene is TRBJ1-1, the V gene TRBV5-1; 9 bases align to TRBD1. The germline V gene encodes CDR1 SGHRS and CDR2 YFSETQ. This CDR3 has 15 residues. Losses at the gene ends were 1 base for V and 2 bases for J; bases not matched to a gene: 3. CDR3 nucleotides: TGCGCCAGCAGCTTGTGGACAGGGGCCAACACTGAAGCTTTCTTT. This encodes CASSLWTGANTEAFF.

The chain has TRBV24-1 and TRBJ1-2, with 11 bases matching TRBD1. Germline V gene lookup returns CDR1 KGHDR and CDR2 SFDVKD. CDR3 size: 17 residues. With V trimmed by 5 bases and J by 1 base, 8 bases remained unmatched. In DNA, the CDR3 is TGTGCCACCAGTGGACCTGGACAGGGGGCTTATAACTATGGCTACACCTTC. Its protein is CATSGPGQGAYNYGYTF.

The rearrangement links TRBV20-1 to TRBJ2-7; 8 positions match TRBD1. The CDR3 runs 13 residues. Unmatched junction bases numbered 8, after V lost 6 bases and J lost 4 bases. Germline CDR1 reads DFQATT; CDR2 reads SNEGSKA (reference sequence). CDR3 nucleotide sequence: TGCAGTGCCCCGGCAGGGGGCATTTACGAGCAGTACTTC. Its protein is CSAPAGGIYEQYF.

The chain has TRBV7-3 and TRBJ2-3; the match to TRBD2 covers 7 bases. Germline loops: CDR1 SGHTA, CDR2 FQGTGA. The CDR3 covers 13 residues. V lost 6 bases, J lost 5 bases, and 5 bases stayed unmatched. In DNA, the CDR3 is TGTGCCAGCAGAAGACTAGCCGAAGATACGCAGTATTTT. Protein: CASRRLAEDTQYF.

A few counts support this clonotype. A clone one base away is much larger, so this may be a read error. The genes are TRBV2 and TRBJ2-7, with 11 nucleotides matching TRBD1. From germline, CDR1 is SNHLY and CDR2 FYNNEI. The CDR3 contains 17 residues. The CDR3 is CAGSYGQGAPSSYEQYF. The CDR3 region has the DNA TGTGCCGGCAGCTACGGACAGGGGGCCCCGAGCTCCTACGAGCAGTACTTC.

The CDR3 here is CASSFETYGYTF. The CDR3 nucleotides are TGTGCCAGCAGTTTTGAGACATATGGCTACACCTTC. The V call is TRBV12-3 or TRBV12-4, the J call TRBJ1-2; D remains ambiguous. V shed 3 bases and J shed 5 bases, with 7 bases lying between them. The CDR3 totals 12 residues.

This clonotype was observed at least ten times. The gene calls are TRBV7-2 and TRBJ1-1; D is undetermined. The CDR3 spans 11 residues. CDR1 SGHTA and CDR2 FQGNSA come from the germline V gene. Trimming took 6 bases from V and 1 from J, leaving 3 bases between them. The CDR3 DNA reads as TGTGCCAGCAGACAGAACACTGAAGCTTTCTTT. It translates to CASRQNTEAFF.

This clonotype has ten or more counts. The chain has TRBV13 and TRBJ2-1; D might be TRBD1 (6 bases). Germline CDR1 PRHDT, CDR2 FYEKMQ (reference sequence). Trimming took 1 base from V and 4 from J, leaving 14 bases between them. The CDR3 extends over 16 amino acids. CDR3 region: CASSLAPHGQYNEQFF. The CDR3 nucleotides are TGTGCCAGCAGCTTAGCCCCGCACGGACAGTACAATGAGCAGTTCTTC.

Many counts were recorded for this clonotype. The rearrangement links TRBV6-1 to TRBJ1-1, with TRBD1 matching 7 bases. CDR1 is MNHNS and CDR2 is SASEGT in the germline V gene. The V segment lost 5 bases and the J segment 6 bases; nucleotides outside the gene matches: 9. The CDR3 covers 14 residues. CDR3 nucleotides: TGTGCCAGCAGTCCTGCAGGGGGAAGCCCTGAAGCTTTCTTT. Translated: CASSPAGGSPEAFF.

The rearrangement uses TRBV20-1 and TRBJ1-1, with D perhaps matching TRBD1 (5 bases). V gave up 3 bases and J gave up 3 bases, with 17 bases separating them. Looked up from germline, CDR1 is DFQATT and CDR2 is SNEGSKA (reference sequence). This CDR3 is built from 15 residues. The CDR3 region is CSARGTSGGDTEAFF. The CDR3 nucleotides read TGCAGTGCTAGGGGGACTAGCGGGGGGGACACTGAAGCTTTCTTT.

This clonotype was observed at least ten times. The rearrangement links TRBV7-9 to TRBJ1-5, with D tentatively TRBD1 (6 bases). The CDR3 is made up of 14 amino acids. CDR1 and CDR2 (germline): SEHNR, FQNEAQ (reference sequence). Trimming took off 5 bases at V and 5 bases at J, with 13 bases between the two ends. The CDR3 region has the DNA TGTGCCAGCAGCGCCCGGGACACTGATCAGCCCCAGCATTTT. Residues: CASSARDTDQPQHF.

There are a few counts of this clonotype. This chain connects TRBV5-1 to TRBJ1-6; D gene ambiguous. With 2 bases removed from V and 0 bases from J, the gap between germline ends came to 15 bases. Germline assignment: CDR1 SGHRS and CDR2 YFSETQ. There are 18 residues in the CDR3. CDR3 residues: CASSFWGLELSYNSPLHF. The CDR3 nucleotides read TGCGCCAGCAGCTTTTGGGGTCTGGAGCTCTCCTATAATTCACCCCTCCACTTT.

In this sample, this clonotype turned up a few times. In DNA form, the CDR3 reads TGTGCCAGCAGTTTAAGGAGCGACGCAAATTCACCCCTCCACTTT. Translated: CASSLRSDANSPLHF. The chain uses TRBV12-3 or TRBV12-4 and TRBJ1-6; D is ambiguous. This CDR3 has 15 amino acids. V gave up 2 bases and J gave up 7 bases, with 12 bases separating them.

The chain recombines TRBV20-1 with TRBJ1-1; possible D gene TRBD1, 5 bases. The CDR3 runs 15 residues. The germline V and J ends were trimmed by 6 bases and 5 bases, with 22 bases remaining between them. Germline CDR1 DFQATT, CDR2 SNEGSKA (reference sequence). As DNA, the CDR3 is TGCAGTGCCGCTCTCGGGGCAGGGAGGTGGACTGAAGCTTTCTTT. This translates into CSAALGAGRWTEAFF.

Turning to this clonotype: A much larger clone sits a single nucleotide away, making a read error possible. DNA for the CDR3: TGCAGTGCTACCCTGGGACCCATGCCAGAGCAGTTCTTC. Translated, it gives CSATLGPMPEQFF. The chain combines TRBV20-1 with TRBJ2-1; D assignment may be TRBD1 or TRBD2 (5 bases each). Deletions cut 4 bases from V and 10 bases from J, with 17 bases between. The CDR3 runs 13 residues. Germline V gene lookup returns CDR1 DFQATT and CDR2 SNEGSKA (reference sequence).